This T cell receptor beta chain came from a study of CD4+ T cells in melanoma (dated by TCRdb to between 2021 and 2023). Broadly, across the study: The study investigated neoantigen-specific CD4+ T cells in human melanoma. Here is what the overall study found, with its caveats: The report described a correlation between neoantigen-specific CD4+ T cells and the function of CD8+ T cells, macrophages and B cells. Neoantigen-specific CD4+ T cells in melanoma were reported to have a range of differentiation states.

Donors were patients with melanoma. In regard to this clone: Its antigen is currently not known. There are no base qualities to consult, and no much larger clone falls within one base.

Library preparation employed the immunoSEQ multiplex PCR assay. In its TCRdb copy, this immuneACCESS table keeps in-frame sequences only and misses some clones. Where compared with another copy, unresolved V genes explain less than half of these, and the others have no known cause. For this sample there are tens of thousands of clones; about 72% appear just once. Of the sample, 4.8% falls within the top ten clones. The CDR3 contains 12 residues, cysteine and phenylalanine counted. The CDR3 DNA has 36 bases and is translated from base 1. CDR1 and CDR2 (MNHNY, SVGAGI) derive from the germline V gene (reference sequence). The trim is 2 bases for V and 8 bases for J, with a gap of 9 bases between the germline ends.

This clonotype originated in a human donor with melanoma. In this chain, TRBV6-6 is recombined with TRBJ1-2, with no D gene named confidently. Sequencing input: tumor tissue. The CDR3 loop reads CASSYRGNGYTF. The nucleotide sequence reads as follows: TGTGCCAGCAGTTACCGGGGTAACGGCTACACCTTC.